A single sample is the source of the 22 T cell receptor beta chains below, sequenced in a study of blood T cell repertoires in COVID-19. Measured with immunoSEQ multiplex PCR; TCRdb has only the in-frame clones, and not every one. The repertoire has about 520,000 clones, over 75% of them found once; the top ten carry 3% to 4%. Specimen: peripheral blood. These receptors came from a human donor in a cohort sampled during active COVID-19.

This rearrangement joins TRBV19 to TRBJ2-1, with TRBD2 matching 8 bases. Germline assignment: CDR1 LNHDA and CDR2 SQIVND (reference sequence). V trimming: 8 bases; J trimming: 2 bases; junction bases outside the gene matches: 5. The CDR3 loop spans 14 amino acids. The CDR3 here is CASSKRETYNEQFF. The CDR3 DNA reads TGTGCCAGTTCAAAGCGGGAGACCTACAATGAGCAGTTCTTC.

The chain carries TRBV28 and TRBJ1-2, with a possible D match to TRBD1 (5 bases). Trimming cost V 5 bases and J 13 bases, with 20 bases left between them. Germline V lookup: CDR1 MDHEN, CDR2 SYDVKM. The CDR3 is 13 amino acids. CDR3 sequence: CASSPSFRARLTF. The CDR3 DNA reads TGTGCCAGCAGTCCCTCGTTCAGGGCCCGGCTCACCTTC.

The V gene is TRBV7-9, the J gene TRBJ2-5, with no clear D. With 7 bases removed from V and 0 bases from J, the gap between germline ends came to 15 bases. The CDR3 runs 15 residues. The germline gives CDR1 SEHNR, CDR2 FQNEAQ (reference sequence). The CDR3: CASIPKEAHQETQYF. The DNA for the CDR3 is TGTGCCAGCATCCCCAAAGAGGCACACCAAGAGACCCAGTACTTC.

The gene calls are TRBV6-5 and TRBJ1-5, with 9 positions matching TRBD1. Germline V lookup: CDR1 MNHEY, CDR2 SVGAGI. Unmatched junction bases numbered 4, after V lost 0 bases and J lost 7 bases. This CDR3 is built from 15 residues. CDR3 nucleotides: TGTGCCAGCAGTTACTCGGGACAGGGAGGACAGCCCCAGCATTTT. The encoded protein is CASSYSGQGGQPQHF.

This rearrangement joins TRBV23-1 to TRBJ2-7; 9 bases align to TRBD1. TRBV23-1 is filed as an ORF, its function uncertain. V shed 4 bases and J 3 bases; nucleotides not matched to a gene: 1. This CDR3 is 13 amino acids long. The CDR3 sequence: CASSRGQGYEQYF. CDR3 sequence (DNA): TGCGCCAGCAGTCGGGGACAGGGCTACGAGCAGTACTTC.

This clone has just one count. The DNA of the CDR3 is TGTGCCAGTCGCCTTAGCGGGAGAGGAAGGCTAGATACTGGGGCCAACGTCCTGACTTTC. Protein sequence: CASRLSGRGRLDTGANVLTF. The chain combines TRBV19 with TRBJ2-6; 9 bases agree with TRBD2. The CDR3 is made up of 20 amino acids. Germline V gene sequence: CDR1 LNHDA, CDR2 SQIVND (reference sequence). V trimming: 8 bases; J trimming: 2 bases; junction bases outside the gene matches: 19. The entire variable domain, with the rest obtained from reference TRBV19 and TRBJ2-6, is as follows: DGGITQSPKYLFRKEGQNVTLSCEQNLNHDAMYWYRQDPGQGLRLIYYSQIVNDFQKGDIAEGYSVSREKKESFPLTVTSAQKNPTAFYLCASRLSGRGRLDTGANVLTFGAGSRLTVL.

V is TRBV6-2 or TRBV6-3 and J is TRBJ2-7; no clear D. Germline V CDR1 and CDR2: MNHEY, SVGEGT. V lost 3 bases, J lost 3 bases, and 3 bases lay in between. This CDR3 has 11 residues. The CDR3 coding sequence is TGTGCCAGCAGTTATCGCTACGAGCAGTACTTC. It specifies CASSYRYEQYF.

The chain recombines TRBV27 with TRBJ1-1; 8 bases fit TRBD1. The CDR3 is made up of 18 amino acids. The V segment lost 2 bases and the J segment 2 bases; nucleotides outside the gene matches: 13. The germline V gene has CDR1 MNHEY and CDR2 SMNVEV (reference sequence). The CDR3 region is CASSLRSRLDRANTEAFF. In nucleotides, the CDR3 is TGTGCCAGCAGTTTAAGGTCACGGCTGGACAGGGCCAACACTGAAGCTTTCTTT.

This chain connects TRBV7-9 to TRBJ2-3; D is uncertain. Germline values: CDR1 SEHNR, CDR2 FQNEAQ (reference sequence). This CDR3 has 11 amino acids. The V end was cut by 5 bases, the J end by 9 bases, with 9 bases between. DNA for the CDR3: TGTGCCAGCAGCCCGACTGTGACGCAGTATTTT. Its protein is CASSPTVTQYF.

The CDR3 region is CASSIYRDLGEAFF. CDR3 bases: TGTGCCAGTAGTATCTACAGGGATCTCGGTGAAGCTTTCTTT. The rearrangement joins TRBV19 to TRBJ1-1; TRBD1 is a possible D gene (6 bases). Trimming shortened V by 3 bases and J by 7 bases, and 15 bases separated the two germline ends. The CDR3 spans 14 residues. Germline loops: CDR1 LNHDA, CDR2 SQIVND (reference sequence).

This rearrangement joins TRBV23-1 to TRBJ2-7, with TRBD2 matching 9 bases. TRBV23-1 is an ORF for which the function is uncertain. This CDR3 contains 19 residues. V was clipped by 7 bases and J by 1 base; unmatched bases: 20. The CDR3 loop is CASTFWGHKKTSGSYEQYF. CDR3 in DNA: TGCGCCAGCACGTTTTGGGGACACAAAAAGACTAGCGGTTCCTACGAGCAGTACTTC.

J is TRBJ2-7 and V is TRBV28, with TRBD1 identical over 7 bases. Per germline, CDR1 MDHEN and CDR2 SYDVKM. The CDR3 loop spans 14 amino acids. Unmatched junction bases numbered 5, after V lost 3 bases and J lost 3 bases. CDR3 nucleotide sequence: TGTGCCAGCAGTTTCGTTAACAGGGGCTACGAGCAGTACTTC. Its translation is CASSFVNRGYEQYF.

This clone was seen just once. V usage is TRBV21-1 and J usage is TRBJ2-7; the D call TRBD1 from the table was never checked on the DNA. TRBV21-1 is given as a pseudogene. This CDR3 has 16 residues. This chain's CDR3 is CASSGGGGDRAREQYF. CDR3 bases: TGTGCCAGCAGCGGAGGGGGCGGGGACCGGGCTCGGGAGCAGTACTTC.

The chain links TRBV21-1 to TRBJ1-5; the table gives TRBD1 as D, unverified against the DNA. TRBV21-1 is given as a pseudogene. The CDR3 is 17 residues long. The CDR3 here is CASPRGSIFPGNQPQHF. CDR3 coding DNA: TGTGCCAGCCCCAGGGGGTCGATCTTCCCCGGCAATCAGCCCCAGCATTTT.

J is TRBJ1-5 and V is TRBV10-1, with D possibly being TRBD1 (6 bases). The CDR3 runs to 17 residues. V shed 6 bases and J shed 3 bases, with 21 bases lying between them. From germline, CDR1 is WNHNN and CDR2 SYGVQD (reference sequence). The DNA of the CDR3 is TGCGCCAGCAGACCTGAACAGGGACCCCTTTCCAATCAGCCCCAGCATTTT. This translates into CASRPEQGPLSNQPQHF.

In DNA form, the CDR3 reads TGTGCCAGCAGCCAAGAAAGACAGGTCTATGGCTACACCTTC. Encoded protein: CASSQERQVYGYTF. The chain is built from TRBV3-1 (or the pseudogene TRBV3-2) and TRBJ1-2; a possible D gene is TRBD1 (6 bases). Germline assignment: CDR1 LGHDT and CDR2 YNNKEL (reference sequence). This CDR3 region has 14 residues. The germline V and J ends were trimmed by 0 bases and 4 bases, with 9 bases remaining between them.

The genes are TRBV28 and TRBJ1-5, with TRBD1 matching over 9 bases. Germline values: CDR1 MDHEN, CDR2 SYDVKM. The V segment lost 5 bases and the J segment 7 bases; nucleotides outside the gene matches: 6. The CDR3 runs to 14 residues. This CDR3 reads CASSPVTGGQPQHF. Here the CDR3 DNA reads TGTGCCAGCAGTCCTGTGACAGGGGGGCAGCCCCAGCATTTT.

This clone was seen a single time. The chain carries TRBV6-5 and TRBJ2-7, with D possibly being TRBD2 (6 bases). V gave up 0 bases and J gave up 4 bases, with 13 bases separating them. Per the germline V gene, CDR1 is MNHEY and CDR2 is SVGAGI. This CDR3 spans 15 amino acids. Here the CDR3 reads CASSYSGREGYEQYF. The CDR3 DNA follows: TGTGCCAGCAGTTACTCGGGGCGGGAAGGGTACGAGCAGTACTTC.

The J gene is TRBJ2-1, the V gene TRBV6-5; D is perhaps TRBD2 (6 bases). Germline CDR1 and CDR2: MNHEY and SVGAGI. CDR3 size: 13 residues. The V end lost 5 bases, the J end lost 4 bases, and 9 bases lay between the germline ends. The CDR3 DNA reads TGTGCCAGCAGTCGGGAGCAGTACAATGAGCAGTTCTTC. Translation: CASSREQYNEQFF.

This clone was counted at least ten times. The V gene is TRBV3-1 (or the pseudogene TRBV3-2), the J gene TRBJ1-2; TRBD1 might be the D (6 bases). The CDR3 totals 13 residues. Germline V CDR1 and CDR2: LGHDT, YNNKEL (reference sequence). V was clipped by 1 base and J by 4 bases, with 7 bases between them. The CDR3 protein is CASSQGQAYGYTF. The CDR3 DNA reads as TGTGCCAGCAGCCAAGGACAGGCCTATGGCTACACCTTC.

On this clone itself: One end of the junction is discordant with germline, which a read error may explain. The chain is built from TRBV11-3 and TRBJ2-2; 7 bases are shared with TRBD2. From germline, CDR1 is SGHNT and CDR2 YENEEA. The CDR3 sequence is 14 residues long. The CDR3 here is CASSPGTTLGKLFF. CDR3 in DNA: TGTGCCAGCAGCCCCGGGACTACCCTCGGGAAGCTGTTTTTT. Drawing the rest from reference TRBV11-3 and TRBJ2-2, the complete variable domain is EAGVVQSPRYKIIEKKQPVAFWCNPISGHNTLYWYLQNLGQGPELLIRYENEEAVDDSQLPKDRFSAERLKGVDSTLKIQPAELGDSAVYLCASSPGTTLGKLFFGEGSRLTVL.

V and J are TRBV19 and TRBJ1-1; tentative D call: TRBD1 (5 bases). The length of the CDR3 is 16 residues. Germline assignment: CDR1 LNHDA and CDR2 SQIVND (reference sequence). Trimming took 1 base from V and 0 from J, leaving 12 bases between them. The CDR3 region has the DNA TGTGCCAGTAGTATAGGAAGGGGACTACTGAACACTGAAGCTTTCTTT. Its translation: CASSIGRGLLNTEAFF.